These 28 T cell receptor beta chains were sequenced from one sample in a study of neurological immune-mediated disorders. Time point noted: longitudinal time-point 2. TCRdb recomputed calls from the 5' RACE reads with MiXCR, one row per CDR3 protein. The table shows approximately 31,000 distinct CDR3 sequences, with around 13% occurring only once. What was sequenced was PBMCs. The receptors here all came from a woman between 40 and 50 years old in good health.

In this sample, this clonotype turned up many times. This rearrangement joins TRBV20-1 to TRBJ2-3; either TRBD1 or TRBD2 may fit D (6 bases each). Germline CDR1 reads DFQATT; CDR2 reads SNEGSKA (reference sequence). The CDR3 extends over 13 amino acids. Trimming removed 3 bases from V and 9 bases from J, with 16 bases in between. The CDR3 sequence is CSASPRRGGTQYF. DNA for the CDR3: TGCAGTGCTAGCCCACGGCGAGGGGGGACGCAGTATTTT.

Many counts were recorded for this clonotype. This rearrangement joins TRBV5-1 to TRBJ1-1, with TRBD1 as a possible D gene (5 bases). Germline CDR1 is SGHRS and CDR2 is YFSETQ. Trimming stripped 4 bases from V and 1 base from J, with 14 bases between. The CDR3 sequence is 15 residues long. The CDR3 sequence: CASSIRTQGNTEAFF. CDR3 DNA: TGCGCCAGCAGCATTCGGACGCAGGGGAACACTGAAGCTTTCTTT.

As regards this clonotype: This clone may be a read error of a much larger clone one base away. CDR3: CASRRLLRSGKTEAFF. The CDR3 nucleotides are TGCGCCAGCCGGAGGCTCCTAAGATCTGGGAAAACTGAAGCTTTCTTT. The chain combines TRBV5-1 with TRBJ1-1; D not certain. CDR3 length equals 16 residues. The V end was cut by 7 bases, the J end by 5 bases, with 24 bases between. The V gene's germline CDR1 is SGHRS and CDR2 YFSETQ. Complete variable domain (other parts from reference TRBV5-1 and TRBJ1-1): KAGVTQTPRYLIKTRGQQVTLSCSPISGHRSVSWYQQTPGQGLQFLFEYFSETQRNKGNFPGRFSGRQFSNSRSEMNVSTLELGDSALYLCASRRLLRSGKTEAFFGQGTRLTVV.

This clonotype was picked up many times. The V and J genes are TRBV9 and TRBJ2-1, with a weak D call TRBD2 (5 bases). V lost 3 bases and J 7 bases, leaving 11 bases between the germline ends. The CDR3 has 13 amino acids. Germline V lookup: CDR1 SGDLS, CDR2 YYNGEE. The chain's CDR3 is CASSGSGKNEQFF. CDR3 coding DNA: TGTGCCAGCAGCGGCTCCGGGAAGAATGAGCAGTTCTTC.

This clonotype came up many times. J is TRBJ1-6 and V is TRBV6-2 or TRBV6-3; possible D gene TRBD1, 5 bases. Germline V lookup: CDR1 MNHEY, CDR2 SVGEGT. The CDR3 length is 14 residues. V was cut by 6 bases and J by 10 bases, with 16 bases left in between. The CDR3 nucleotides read TGTGCCAGCAGCCTGGGGGGGATGCTCTCACCCCTCCACTTT. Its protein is CASSLGGMLSPLHF.

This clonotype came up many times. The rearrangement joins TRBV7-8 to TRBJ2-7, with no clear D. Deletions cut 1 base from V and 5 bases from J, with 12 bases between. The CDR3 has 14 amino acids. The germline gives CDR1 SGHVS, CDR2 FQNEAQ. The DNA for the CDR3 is TGTGCCAGCAGCTTAGAAGGGTTTCGGGACGAGCAGTACTTC. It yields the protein CASSLEGFRDEQYF.

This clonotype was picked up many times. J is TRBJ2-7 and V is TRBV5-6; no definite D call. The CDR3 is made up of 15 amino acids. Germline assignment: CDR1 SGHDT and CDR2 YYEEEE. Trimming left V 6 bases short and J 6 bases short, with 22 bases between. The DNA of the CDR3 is TGTGCCAGCACCGAAGGGCCCTTAACCCCAACCGAGCAGTACTTC. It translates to CASTEGPLTPTEQYF.

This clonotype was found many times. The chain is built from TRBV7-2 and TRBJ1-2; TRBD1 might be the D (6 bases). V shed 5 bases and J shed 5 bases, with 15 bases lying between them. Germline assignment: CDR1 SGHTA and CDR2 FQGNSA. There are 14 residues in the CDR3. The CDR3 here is CASSPPGAGYGYTF. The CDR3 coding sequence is TGTGCCAGCAGCCCCCCGGGGGCGGGGTATGGCTACACCTTC.

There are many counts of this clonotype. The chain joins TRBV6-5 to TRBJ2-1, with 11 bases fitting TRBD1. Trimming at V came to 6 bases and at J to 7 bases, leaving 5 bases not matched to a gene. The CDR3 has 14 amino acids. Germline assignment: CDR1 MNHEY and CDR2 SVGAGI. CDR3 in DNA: TGTGCCAGCAGAAGGGACAGGGGGAAAAATGAGCAGTTCTTC. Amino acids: CASRRDRGKNEQFF.

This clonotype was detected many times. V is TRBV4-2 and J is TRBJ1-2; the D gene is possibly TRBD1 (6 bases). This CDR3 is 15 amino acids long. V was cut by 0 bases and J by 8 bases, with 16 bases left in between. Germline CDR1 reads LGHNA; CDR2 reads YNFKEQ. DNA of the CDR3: TGTGCCAGCAGCCAAGACCCTCAGGGGATGGGGGGCTACACCTTC. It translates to CASSQDPQGMGGYTF.

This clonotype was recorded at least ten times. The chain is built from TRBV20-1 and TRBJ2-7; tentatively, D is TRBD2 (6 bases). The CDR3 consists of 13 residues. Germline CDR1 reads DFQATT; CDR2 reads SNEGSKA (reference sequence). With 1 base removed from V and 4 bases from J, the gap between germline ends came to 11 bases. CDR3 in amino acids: CSARAPGVYEQYF. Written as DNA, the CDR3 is TGCAGTGCTAGAGCCCCGGGGGTTTACGAGCAGTACTTC.

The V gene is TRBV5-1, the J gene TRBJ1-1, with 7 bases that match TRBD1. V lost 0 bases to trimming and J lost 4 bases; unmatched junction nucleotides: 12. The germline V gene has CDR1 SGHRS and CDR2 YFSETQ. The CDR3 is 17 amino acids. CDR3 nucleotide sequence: TGCGCCAGCAGCTTGGACTGGCCAGGGGGGAAGGGCACTGAAGCTTTCTTT. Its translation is CASSLDWPGGKGTEAFF.

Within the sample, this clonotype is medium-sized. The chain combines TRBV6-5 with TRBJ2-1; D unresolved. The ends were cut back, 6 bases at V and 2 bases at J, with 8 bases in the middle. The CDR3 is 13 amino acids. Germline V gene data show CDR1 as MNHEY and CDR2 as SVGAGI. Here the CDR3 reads CASRATAYNEQFF. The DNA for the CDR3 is TGTGCCAGCAGAGCCACAGCCTACAATGAGCAGTTCTTC.

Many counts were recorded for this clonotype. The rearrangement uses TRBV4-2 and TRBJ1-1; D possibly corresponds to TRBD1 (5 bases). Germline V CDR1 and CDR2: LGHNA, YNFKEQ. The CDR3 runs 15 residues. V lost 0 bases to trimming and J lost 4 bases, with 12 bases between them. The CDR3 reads CASSQDRTGTTEAFF. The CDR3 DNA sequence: TGTGCCAGCAGCCAAGATAGGACGGGGACCACTGAAGCTTTCTTT.

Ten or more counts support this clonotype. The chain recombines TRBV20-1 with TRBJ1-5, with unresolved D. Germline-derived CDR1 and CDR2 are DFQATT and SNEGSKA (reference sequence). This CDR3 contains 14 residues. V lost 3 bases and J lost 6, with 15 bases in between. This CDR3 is CSAREIAGSQPQHF. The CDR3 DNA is TGCAGTGCTAGGGAAATAGCCGGGAGTCAGCCCCAGCATTTT.

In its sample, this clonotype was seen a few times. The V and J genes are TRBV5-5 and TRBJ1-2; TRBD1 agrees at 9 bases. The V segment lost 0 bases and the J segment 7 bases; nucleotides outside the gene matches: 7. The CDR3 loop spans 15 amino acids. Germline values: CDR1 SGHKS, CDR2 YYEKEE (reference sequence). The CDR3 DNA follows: TGTGCCAGCAGCTTGGCACCGACAGGGGGTAGTGGCTACACCTTC. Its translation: CASSLAPTGGSGYTF.

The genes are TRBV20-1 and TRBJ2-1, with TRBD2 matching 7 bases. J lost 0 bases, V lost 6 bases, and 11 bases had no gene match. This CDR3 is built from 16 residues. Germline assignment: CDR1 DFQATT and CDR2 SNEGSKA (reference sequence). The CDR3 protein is CSAGLSGGRSYNEQFF. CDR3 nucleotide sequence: TGCAGTGCCGGACTATCGGGGGGTCGCTCCTACAATGAGCAGTTCTTC.

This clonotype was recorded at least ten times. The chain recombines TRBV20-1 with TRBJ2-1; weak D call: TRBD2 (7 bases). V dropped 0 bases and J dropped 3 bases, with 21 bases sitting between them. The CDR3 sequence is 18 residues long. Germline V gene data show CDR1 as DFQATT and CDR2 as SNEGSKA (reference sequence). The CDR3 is CSARDNSRGGGNYNEQFF. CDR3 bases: TGCAGTGCTAGAGATAACTCTCGCGGGGGCGGCAACTACAATGAGCAGTTCTTC.

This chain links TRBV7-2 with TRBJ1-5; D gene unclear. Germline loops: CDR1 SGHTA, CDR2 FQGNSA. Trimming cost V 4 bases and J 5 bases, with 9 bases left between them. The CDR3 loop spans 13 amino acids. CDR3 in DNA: TGTGCCAGCAGCTCGGACGGATATCAGCCCCAGCATTTT. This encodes CASSSDGYQPQHF.

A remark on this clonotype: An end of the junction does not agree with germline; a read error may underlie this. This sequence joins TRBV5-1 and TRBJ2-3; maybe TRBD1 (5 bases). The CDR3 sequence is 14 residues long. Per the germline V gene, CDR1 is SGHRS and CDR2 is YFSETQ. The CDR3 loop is CVSSHTLQATEQYF. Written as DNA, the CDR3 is TGTGTCAGCAGCCACACCCTACAGGCCACAGAGCAGTATTTT.

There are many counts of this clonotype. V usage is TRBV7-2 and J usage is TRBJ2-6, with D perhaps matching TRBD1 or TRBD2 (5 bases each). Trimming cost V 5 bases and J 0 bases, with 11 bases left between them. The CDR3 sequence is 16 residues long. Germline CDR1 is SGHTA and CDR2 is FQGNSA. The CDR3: CASSHSGGSGANVLTF. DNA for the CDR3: TGTGCCAGCAGCCACAGTGGGGGCTCTGGGGCCAACGTCCTGACTTTC.

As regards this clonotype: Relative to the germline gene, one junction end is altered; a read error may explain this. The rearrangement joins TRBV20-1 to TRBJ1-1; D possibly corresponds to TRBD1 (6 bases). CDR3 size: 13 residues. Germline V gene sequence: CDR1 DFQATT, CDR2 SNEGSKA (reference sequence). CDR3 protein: CSAQGFAEPEGFF. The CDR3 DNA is TGTAGTGCCCAGGGGTTCGCGGAACCTGAAGGTTTCTTT.

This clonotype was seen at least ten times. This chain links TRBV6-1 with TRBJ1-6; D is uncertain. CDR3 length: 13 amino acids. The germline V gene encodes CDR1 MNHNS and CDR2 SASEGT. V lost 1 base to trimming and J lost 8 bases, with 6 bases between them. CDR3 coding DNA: TGTGCCAGCAGTGAAGGCTTTTATTCACCCCTCCACTTT. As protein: CASSEGFYSPLHF.

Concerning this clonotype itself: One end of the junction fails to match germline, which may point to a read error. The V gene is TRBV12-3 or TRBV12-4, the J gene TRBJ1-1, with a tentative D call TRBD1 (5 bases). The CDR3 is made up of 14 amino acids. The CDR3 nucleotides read TGTGCCAGCAGTTTTTCGAAGGGGCACACTGAAGATTTCTTT. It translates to CASSFSKGHTEDFF.

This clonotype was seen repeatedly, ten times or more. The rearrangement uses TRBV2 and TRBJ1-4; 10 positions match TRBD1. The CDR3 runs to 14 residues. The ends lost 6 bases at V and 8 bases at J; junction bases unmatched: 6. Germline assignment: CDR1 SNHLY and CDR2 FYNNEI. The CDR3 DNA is TGTGCCAGCAGACCGGGACAGGGGTGGGAAAAACTGTTTTTT. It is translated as CASRPGQGWEKLFF.

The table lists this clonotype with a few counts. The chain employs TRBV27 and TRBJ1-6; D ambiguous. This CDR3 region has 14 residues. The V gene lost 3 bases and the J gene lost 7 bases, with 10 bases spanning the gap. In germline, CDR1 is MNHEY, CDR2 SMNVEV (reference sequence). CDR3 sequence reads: CASSFRQRNSPLHF. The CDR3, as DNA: TGTGCCAGCAGTTTCAGGCAGAGGAATTCACCCCTCCACTTT.

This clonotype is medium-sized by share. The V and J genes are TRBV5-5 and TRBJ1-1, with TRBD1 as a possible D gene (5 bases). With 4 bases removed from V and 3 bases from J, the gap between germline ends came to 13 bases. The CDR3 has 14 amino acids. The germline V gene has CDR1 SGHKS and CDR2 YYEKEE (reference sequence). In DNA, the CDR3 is TGTGCCAGCAGCCTCCTTGGGGGTGACACTGAAGCTTTCTTT. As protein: CASSLLGGDTEAFF.

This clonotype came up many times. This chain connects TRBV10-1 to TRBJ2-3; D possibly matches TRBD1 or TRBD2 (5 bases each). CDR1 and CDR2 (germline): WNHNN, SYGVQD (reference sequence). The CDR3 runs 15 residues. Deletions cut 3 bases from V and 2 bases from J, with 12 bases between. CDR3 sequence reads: CASSDSSGTTDTQYF. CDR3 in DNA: TGCGCCAGCAGTGATTCCTCCGGGACCACAGATACGCAGTATTTT.